This is a list of T cell receptor beta chains from one sample in a study of OX40 agonist ivuxolimab in advanced cancers. Only in-frame clones appear in the TCRdb table, and some are missing; sequencing was by immunoSEQ multiplex PCR. The sample records 20,000 to 25,000 clones, 85% to 90% being singletons. Sequenced here: CD4+ or CD8+ T cells sorted from blood, sampled in a trial of the OX40 agonist ivuxolimab. These receptors were collected from an adult with an advanced solid tumor such as melanoma, head and neck, liver or kidney cancer. The CDR3 runs from the conserved cysteine through the conserved F or W. Each record gives: D gene, clone size, V gene, J gene, CDR3 protein, CDR3 DNA. D genes are given only for firm matches. The size of a clone is reported for some rows only, either as once, few or many, or as a class for expanded clones.

-	once	TRBV28	TRBJ2-2	CASSFLGDGELFF	TGTGCCAGCAGTTTCTTAGGTGACGGGGAGCTGTTTTTT
TRBD1	-	TRBV29-1	TRBJ1-5	CSVPGQGEQPQHF	TGCAGCGTACCCGGACAGGGGGAGCAGCCCCAGCATTTT
-	-	TRBV2	TRBJ2-3	CASSEGDTQYF	TGTGCCAGCAGTGAAGGAGATACGCAGTATTTT
-	-	TRBV27	TRBJ2-5	CASSWRGVGQETQYF	TGTGCCAGCAGCTGGCGTGGGGTTGGCCAAGAGACCCAGTACTTC
TRBD1	-	TRBV11-3	TRBJ2-2	CASSLGPGQGTGELFF	TGTGCCAGCAGCTTAGGTCCGGGACAGGGAACCGGGGAGCTGTTTTTT
-	-	TRBV7-6	TRBJ1-1	CASSFGTESEAFF	TGTGCCAGCAGCTTCGGTACAGAGTCTGAAGCTTTCTTT
-	once	TRBV6-6	TRBJ2-1	CASRGRSQHNEQFF	TGTGCCAGCAGGGGCCGTTCGCAACACAATGAGCAGTTCTTC
-	-	TRBV11-2	TRBJ2-7	CASSLVGQGIIEQYF	TGTGCCAGCAGCTTAGTAGGCCAGGGAATAATCGAGCAGTACTTC
TRBD2	-	TRBV5-1	TRBJ2-5	CASSWGTSGRDQETQYF	TGCGCCAGCAGCTGGGGGACTAGCGGGCGGGACCAAGAGACCCAGTACTTC
-	-	TRBV5-1	TRBJ1-1	CASRSSGYTEAFF	TGCGCCAGCAGGTCAAGCGGGTACACTGAAGCTTTCTTT
TRBD1	-	TRBV10-1	TRBJ2-3	CASSGGRDRGGGDTQYF	TGCGCCAGCAGTGGGGGACGGGACAGGGGGGGAGGAGATACGCAGTATTTT
TRBD2	once	TRBV6-5	TRBJ2-7	CASSYSPGTSYEQYF	TGTGCCAGCAGTTACTCCCCTGGGACTAGCTACGAGCAGTACTTC
-	-	TRBV6-5	TRBJ2-2	CASSFGGSGELFF	TGTGCCAGCAGTTTTGGGGGTTCCGGGGAGCTGTTTTTT
TRBD1	-	TRBV6-1	TRBJ2-1	CASSEWGGTGDDEQFF	TGTGCCAGCAGTGAATGGGGTGGGACAGGCGACGATGAGCAGTTCTTC
-	-	TRBV4-3	TRBJ2-7	CASSQIARGEDEQYF	TGCGCCAGCAGCCAAATAGCCCGGGGAGAGGACGAGCAGTACTTC
-	-	TRBV6-6	TRBJ1-1	CASSYGTEAFF	TGTGCCAGCAGTTACGGCACTGAAGCTTTCTTT
-	-	TRBV10-3	TRBJ2-7	CAIRGHPTYEQYF	TGTGCCATCAGAGGACACCCCACCTACGAGCAGTACTTC
TRBD1	-	TRBV4-1	TRBJ2-5	CASSFRTGGQETQYF	TGCGCCAGCAGCTTTCGGACAGGGGGGCAAGAGACCCAGTACTTC
-	once	TRBV5-1	TRBJ2-6	CASSLSREGPGSGANVLTF	TGCGCCAGCAGCTTGAGCCGTGAGGGCCCAGGGTCTGGGGCCAACGTCCTGACTTTC
TRBD1	-	TRBV2	TRBJ1-2	CASWTGQGGNYGYTF	TGTGCCAGCTGGACAGGACAGGGGGGAAACTATGGCTACACCTTC
TRBD1	-	TRBV19	TRBJ2-7	CASSITGGYEQYF	TGTGCCAGTAGTATAACAGGGGGCTACGAGCAGTACTTC
TRBD1	-	TRBV5-7	TRBJ2-2	CASSLRQGAPTGELFF	TGTGCCAGCAGCTTGCGACAGGGGGCGCCCACCGGGGAGCTGTTTTTT
-	once	TRBV19	TRBJ2-7	CASSIRTDYEQYF	TGTGCCAGTAGTATTCGGACAGACTACGAGCAGTACTTC
-	once	TRBV30	TRBJ1-1	CAWSGYREPAPTEAFF	TGTGCCTGGAGTGGGTACAGGGAACCGGCCCCCACTGAAGCTTTCTTT
-	-	TRBV9	TRBJ2-7	CASSPSSSVYEQYF	TGTGCCAGCAGCCCTTCCTCGTCGGTCTACGAGCAGTACTTC
-	-	TRBV6-1	TRBJ1-2	CASSDRQFYGYTF	TGTGCCAGCAGTGATCGTCAGTTCTATGGCTACACCTTC
TRBD2	-	TRBV7-9	TRBJ2-1	CASSLVRLAGGRAYNEQFF	TGTGCCAGCAGCTTAGTCCGACTAGCGGGAGGCCGGGCTTACAATGAGCAGTTCTTC
TRBD2	-	TRBV10-1	TRBJ2-7	CASSTFTSGTLPEQYF	TGCGCCAGCAGTACTTTTACTAGCGGGACCCTCCCCGAGCAGTACTTC
-	-	TRBV18	TRBJ1-3	CASSPPNTGPGNTIYF	TGTGCCAGCTCACCACCCAACACAGGGCCCGGAAACACCATATATTTT
TRBD1	-	TRBV9	TRBJ2-1	CASSEGGGTGYEDEQFF	TGTGCCAGCAGCGAGGGGGGTGGGACAGGGTATGAGGATGAGCAGTTCTTC
-	-	TRBV27	TRBJ1-2	CASSSPDRVEGYTF	TGTGCCAGCAGTTCCCCAGACAGAGTCGAAGGCTACACCTTC
-	-	TRBV30	TRBJ1-2	CAWRIGTTDYGYTF	TGTGCCTGGAGAATCGGGACAACAGACTATGGCTACACCTTC
-	-	TRBV18	TRBJ2-2	CASSPRAVKTGELFF	TGTGCCAGCTCACCTCGCGCGGTCAAGACCGGGGAGCTGTTTTTT
TRBD2	-	TRBV10-3	TRBJ2-1	CAIRSGTSGNEQFF	TGTGCCATCAGAAGCGGGACTAGCGGGAACGAGCAGTTCTTC
-	-	TRBV6-6	TRBJ1-1	CASSYSGAPAYAEAFF	TGTGCCAGCAGTTACTCAGGGGCCCCCGCGTACGCTGAAGCTTTCTTT
-	-	TRBV6-4	TRBJ2-2	CASRPDLTGELFF	TGTGCCAGCAGGCCTGACTTGACCGGGGAGCTGTTTTTT